This entry is about one T cell receptor (beta chain). Its matching antigen is unknown. The same CDR3 arises from other DNA sequences in this sample as well. The method was immunoSEQ multiplex PCR; TCRdb's version includes in-frame clones alone and lacks a portion of them. Among 130,000 to 150,000 clones, around four fifths were seen once, and the ten largest hold roughly 4.3%. This sample is part of a study of T cell responses to AZD1222 COVID-19 vaccine. Study-wide points: Donor demographics were predominantly white British with a female majority; clonal diversity may be underestimated. At study baseline, merely a handful of AZD1222 recipients were seropositive.

The CDR3 is 11 residues long. The V end was cut by 1 base, the J end by 9 bases, with 4 bases between. The sequence came from an adult in good health. The genes are TRBV12-3 or TRBV12-4 and TRBJ2-1, with D unresolved. Here the sequenced sample was peripheral blood, taken on day 0 of MenACWY control vaccination. The CDR3 loop reads CASSLGGEQFF. DNA of the CDR3: TGTGCCAGCAGTTTAGGTGGTGAGCAGTTCTTC.